This TCR beta chain is drawn from a study of blood T cell repertoires in COVID-19. Across the study: Sites in the United States, Italy and Spain provided acute and convalescent COVID-19 samples. PBMCs, B-cell-depleted T cells, or T cells were the source of the cDNA or gDNA that made up the material.

As originally analysed: Reference gene primer amplification gave estimated nucleated cell counts. Method: immunoSEQ multiplex PCR; TCRdb's copy keeps in-frame clones and lacks some. That table gives V, J and clone size, and the DNA gave D and trimming. The table lists some 240,000 clones, around 89% of them singletons. Germline V lookup: CDR1 MNHEY, CDR2 SMNVEV (reference sequence). CDR3 length: 13 amino acids. V was shortened by 4 bases and J by 4 bases, with 11 bases between the two germline ends. The specimen sequenced was peripheral blood. The clonotype comes from an older woman with COVID-19, enrolled during active disease. The chain combines TRBV27 with TRBJ2-7; maybe TRBD1 (5 bases). CDR3: CASSYRFGYEQYF. Here the CDR3 DNA reads TGTGCCAGCAGTTACAGGTTCGGTTACGAGCAGTACTTC.